The 32 T cell receptor beta chains reported below all come from one sample, sequenced in a study of tumor-infiltrating lymphocytes in primary liver carcinoma. The study co-extracted DNA and RNA from 20-30 mg of unsorted bulk tissue. From around 520 ng of total RNA, TCR beta-specific cDNA was reverse-transcribed using a constant-region primer. Researchers made the TCR beta libraries by running three nested multiplex PCR rounds with slightly modified ARM-PCR. The opening two PCR rounds, about 11 cycles each, paired TRBV1-TRBV30 forward primers with a C-beta reverse primer. Using its own MiXCR run on the multiplex PCR reads, TCRdb lists one record per CDR3 protein. The table lists 95,000 to 150,000 distinct CDR3 sequences, around 70% of them singletons. Sequences were obtained from tumor-adjacent normal liver tissue. The receptors derive from a woman aged 60-70 years with primary liver carcinoma and hepatitis B virus infection.

The V call is TRBV11-3, the J call TRBJ2-2; no clear D gene. From germline, CDR1 is SGHNT and CDR2 YENEEA. This CDR3 region has 16 residues. The V end was cut by 1 base, the J end by 8 bases, with 17 bases between. CDR3: CASSLGGAGDAGELFF. The CDR3 coding sequence is TGTGCCAGCAGCTTAGGAGGTGCAGGAGACGCAGGGGAGCTGTTTTTT.

For this clonotype: In this CDR3 the conserved last residue, phenylalanine or tryptophan, is missing, so a read error is likely. The J gene is TRBJ2-3, the V gene TRBV5-1, with 12 nucleotides matching TRBD2. CDR3 length: 16 amino acids. V gave up 8 bases and J gave up 0 bases; unmatched junction bases: 7. Germline V CDR1 and CDR2: SGHRS, YFSETQ. The CDR3 loop is CASSTGTSGSTDTQYY. Here the CDR3 DNA reads TGCGCCAGTAGCACCGGGACTAGCGGGAGCACAGATACGCAGTATTAT.

Comment on this clonotype: A much more abundant neighbour one base away suggests this may be a read error. This chain links TRBV5-1 with TRBJ1-6; D remains ambiguous. V dropped 5 bases and J dropped 7 bases, with 13 bases sitting between them. Per germline, CDR1 SGHRS and CDR2 YFSETQ. The CDR3 consists of 14 residues. This chain's CDR3 is CASRRDKGNSPLHF. The CDR3 nucleotides read TGCGCCAGCAGACGCGACAAGGGCAATTCACCCCTCCACTTT. The full variable domain, rest sourced from reference TRBV5-1 and TRBJ1-6, is KAGVTQTPRYLIKTRGQQVTLSCSPISGHRSVSWYQQTPGQGLQFLFEYFSETQRNKGNFPGRFSGRQFSNSRSEMNVSTLELGDSALYLCASRRDKGNSPLHFGNGTRLTVT.

A remark on this clonotype: The junction departs from the called germline gene at one end, perhaps through a read error. CDR3 amino acids: CTSSTVAGSGSTDTQYF. The CDR3 region has the DNA TGTACCAGCAGTACCGTCGCGGGCAGCGGGAGCACAGATACACAGTATTTT. The chain is built from TRBV2 and TRBJ2-3; 8 bases fit TRBD2. CDR1 is SNHLY and CDR2 is FYNNEI in the germline V gene. The CDR3 covers 17 residues.

The CDR3 DNA is TGCGCCAGCAGCCCGGGGACAGCGGCGGCGGCGGAGCAGTTCTTC. Amino acid sequence: CASSPGTAAAAEQFF. This sequence joins TRBV5-1 and TRBJ2-1; 7 bases are shared with TRBD1. Looked up from germline, CDR1 is SGHRS and CDR2 is YFSETQ. V shed 4 bases, J shed 10 bases, and the junction held 14 bases outside the gene matches. The CDR3 is 15 amino acids.

Only one count was recorded for this clonotype. An end of the junction does not agree with germline; a read error may underlie this. The chain links TRBV6-5 to TRBJ2-7, with D perhaps being TRBD1 or TRBD2 (5 bases each). This CDR3 contains 15 residues. Germline-derived CDR1 and CDR2 are MNHEY and SVGAGI. The CDR3 nucleotides read TGTGTCAGCAGCCCTCCAGGGACGAGGTCCTACGAGCAGTACTTC. Translated, it gives CVSSPPGTRSYEQYF.

The sample holds many counts of this clonotype. The rearrangement uses TRBV5-6 and TRBJ2-5; D remains ambiguous. The V gene lost 1 base and the J gene lost 5 bases, with 3 bases spanning the gap. From germline, CDR1 is SGHDT and CDR2 YYEEEE. The CDR3 is made up of 11 amino acids. The chain's CDR3 is CASSLRETQYF. The CDR3, as DNA: TGTGCCAGCAGCTTGCGGGAGACCCAGTACTTC. The variable domain in full, completed from reference TRBV5-6 and TRBJ2-5, reads DAGVTQSPTHLIKTRGQQVTLRCSPKSGHDTVSWYQQALGQGPQFIFQYYEEEERQRGNFPDRFSGHQFPNYSSELNVNALLLGDSALYLCASSLRETQYFGPGTRLLVL.

This clonotype occurred once. Given the absence of the conserved phenylalanine or tryptophan at the CDR3 end, a read error is likely. The chain employs TRBV28 and TRBJ2-5, with D possibly TRBD2 on 5 matching bases. CDR1 and CDR2 (germline): MDHEN, SYDVKM. The CDR3 has 12 residues. CDR3 sequence: CPSSLLGETQYI. CDR3 coding DNA: TGTCCCAGCAGTTTACTAGGGGAGACCCAGTACATC.

The chain links TRBV25-1 to TRBJ1-2, with D uncertain. V gave up 4 bases and J gave up 2 bases, with 14 bases separating them. This CDR3 has 15 amino acids. CDR1 and CDR2 (germline): MGHDK, SYGVNS. The CDR3, as DNA: TGTGCCAGCAGTGGCCAGGTGTGGAGAAACTATGGCTACACCTTC. Residues: CASSGQVWRNYGYTF.

This clonotype was seen just once. This chain joins TRBV6-1 and TRBJ1-1; no clear D gene. The CDR3 contains 16 residues. Trimming left V 8 bases short and J 5 bases short, with 24 bases between. Germline V CDR1 and CDR2: MNHNS, SASEGT. CDR3 DNA sequence: TGTGCCAGCTCCCGAGGGCAGGTGGTACTAGGGACTGAAGCTTTCTTT. It is translated as CASSRGQVVLGTEAFF.

On this clonotype itself: Since the CDR3 does not end with the conserved phenylalanine or tryptophan, this likely comes from a read error. The chain carries TRBV12-3 or TRBV12-4 and TRBJ2-1; D gene uncertain. This CDR3 has 14 amino acids. Trimming removed 9 bases at V and 3 bases at J, with 15 bases between. The chain's CDR3 is CASSKPGSYNEQFL. The CDR3 coding sequence is TGTGCCAGTAGTAAACCAGGCAGCTACAATGAGCAGTTCTTA.

About this clonotype: The junction does not match germline at one end; this may be a read error. The CDR3 loop reads CSIKLTSGSSYEQYF. The CDR3 DNA follows: TGTAGCATTAAGCTGACTAGCGGGAGTTCCTACGAGCAGTACTTC. The gene calls are TRBV29-1 and TRBJ2-7, with 12 positions matching TRBD2. This CDR3 spans 15 amino acids. Germline values: CDR1 SQVTM, CDR2 ANQGSEA.

Details on this clonotype: A much bigger clone sits one base away, suggesting this may be a read error. The rearrangement uses TRBV6-6 and TRBJ2-1; 7 bases are shared with TRBD1. The CDR3 has 15 amino acids. Per germline, CDR1 MNHNY and CDR2 SVGAGI (reference sequence). V was clipped by 6 bases and J by 7 bases; unmatched bases: 12. DNA for the CDR3: TGTGCCAGCAGATTTAAAGGGGGCGGCAGAAATGAGCAGTTCTTC. It codes for CASRFKGGGRNEQFF.

Details on this clonotype: A read error may explain this, as a much larger clone is one base away. This rearrangement joins TRBV7-9 to TRBJ1-2, with TRBD1 as a possible D gene (5 bases). The V gene's germline CDR1 is SEHNR and CDR2 FQNEAQ (reference sequence). This CDR3 has 13 residues. The ends were cut back, 5 bases at V and 2 bases at J, with 9 bases in the middle. CDR3 bases: TGTGCCAGCAGCCCGGACATCAACTATGGCTACACCTTC. This codes for CASSPDINYGYTF.

The chain joins TRBV29-1 to TRBJ1-3, with D hard to call. Per the germline V gene, CDR1 is SQVTM and CDR2 is ANQGSEA. V was trimmed by 2 bases and J by 4 bases, leaving 9 bases between them. The CDR3 spans 13 residues. Here the CDR3 reads CSVELSSGNTIYF. CDR3 in DNA: TGCAGCGTTGAACTTTCCTCAGGAAACACCATATATTTT.

This clonotype was counted a single time. The chain recombines TRBV4-1 with TRBJ2-1; 16 nucleotides line up with TRBD2. The trim removed 4 bases at V and 9 bases at J, leaving 12 bases unmatched. Germline V lookup: CDR1 MGHRA, CDR2 YSYEKL. The CDR3 consists of 18 residues. The CDR3 DNA follows: TGCGCCAGCAGCCTGGGACTAGCGGGAGGGCCTGGGCAAAGTGAGCAGTTCTTC. Its translation: CASSLGLAGGPGQSEQFF.

Regarding this clonotype: The conserved phenylalanine or tryptophan is not found at the CDR3 terminus, so this likely reflects a read error. The V call is TRBV11-2, the J call TRBJ2-1; 10 positions match TRBD2. The V and J ends lost 4 bases and 12 bases, in that order; junction bases with no gene match: 6. From germline, CDR1 is SGHAT and CDR2 FQNNGV. This CDR3 has 13 amino acids. The chain's CDR3 is CASSWTSGAGQFL. Written as DNA, the CDR3 is TGTGCCAGCAGCTGGACTAGCGGAGCAGGGCAGTTCCTC.

About this clonotype: The junction shows a germline mismatch at one end, possibly a read error. The chain couples TRBV7-8 to TRBJ2-3, with 11 bases identical to TRBD2. The germline gives CDR1 SGHVS, CDR2 FQNEAQ. This CDR3 is 15 amino acids long. This CDR3 is CASSKGTSGTETQYF. The CDR3 bases are TGTGCTAGCAGCAAAGGGACTAGCGGTACAGAAACGCAGTATTTT.

This clonotype has a handful of counts. This rearrangement joins TRBV18 to TRBJ2-3; D possibly corresponds to TRBD2 (6 bases). V lost 5 bases and J 4 bases, leaving 10 bases between the germline ends. The CDR3 totals 13 residues. Germline values: CDR1 KGHSH, CDR2 LQKENI. The CDR3 coding sequence is TGTGCCAGCTCATCTGGCGGGGCAGATACGCAGTATTTT. Amino acids: CASSSGGADTQYF.

Turning to this clonotype: This may be a read error: a much more frequent sequence differs by one nucleotide. The chain joins TRBV5-6 to TRBJ2-7, with D possibly being TRBD2 (7 bases). Germline CDR1 reads SGHDT; CDR2 reads YYEEEE. This CDR3 comprises 14 residues. CDR3 DNA sequence: TGTGCCGGCAGCTTGATAAAGGGGGGGTACGAGCAGTACTTC. Amino acids: CAGSLIKGGYEQYF.

To note about this clonotype: One end of the junction does not line up with germline, which may come from a read error. The chain uses TRBV7-8 and TRBJ2-5; unclear D gene. There are 15 residues in the CDR3. Germline-derived CDR1 and CDR2 are SGHVS and FQNEAQ. The CDR3 spells CASSLVHGWQETRYF. CDR3 bases: TGTGCCAGCAGCTTAGTGCATGGTTGGCAAGAGACCCGGTACTTC.

The chain joins TRBV12-3 or TRBV12-4 to TRBJ1-1; D may be TRBD1 (6 bases). The CDR3 is 16 amino acids. This chain's CDR3 is CVNLGGGMSSDTEAFF. The CDR3 coding sequence is TGTGTCAACCTCGGAGGGGGTATGAGCTCTGATACTGAAGCTTTCTTT.

This chain connects TRBV10-3 to TRBJ1-4, with TRBD1 as a possible D gene (5 bases). Trimming shortened V by 9 bases and J by 7 bases, and 15 bases separated the two germline ends. The CDR3 consists of 13 residues. The germline V gene encodes CDR1 ENHRY and CDR2 SYGVKD. CDR3 amino acids: CAISKSGGEKLFF. CDR3 DNA: TGTGCCATAAGTAAATCTGGGGGTGAAAAACTGTTTTTT.

This clonotype was seen ten or more times. The chain couples TRBV29-1 to TRBJ2-1, with a tentative D call TRBD2 (6 bases). V gave up 5 bases and J gave up 10 bases, with 15 bases separating them. In germline, CDR1 is SQVTM, CDR2 ANQGSEA. The CDR3 loop spans 12 amino acids. The CDR3: CSVTPTGVEQFF. CDR3 in DNA: TGCAGCGTTACCCCCACGGGAGTCGAGCAGTTCTTC.

With respect to this clonotype: This clone may be a read error of a much larger clone one base away. The chain has TRBV28 and TRBJ2-7; D may be TRBD1 or TRBD2 (5 bases each). Germline CDR1 MDHEN, CDR2 SYDVKM. This CDR3 comprises 13 residues. DNA for the CDR3: TGTGCCAACAGTTTACGGGATAGGGGCGGGCAGTACTTC. This codes for CANSLRDRGGQYF.

In regard to this clonotype: One end of the junction is discordant with germline, which a read error may explain. The chain uses TRBV4-1 and TRBJ2-1; a possible D gene is TRBD1 (5 bases). Germline CDR1 reads MGHRA; CDR2 reads YSYEKL. The CDR3 runs 15 residues. The chain's CDR3 is CASSHDQGAGYDQFF. The CDR3, as DNA: TGCGCCAGCAGCCATGACCAGGGTGCTGGCTATGACCAGTTCTTC.

This clonotype appeared a few times. This chain connects TRBV7-8 to TRBJ2-5, with 9 bases fitting TRBD1. The junction had 5 bases not matched to a gene; V was cut back by 5 bases and J by 4 bases. This CDR3 is built from 14 residues. The germline CDR1 and CDR2 sequences are SGHVS and FQNEAQ. The CDR3 region is CASSITGGRETQYF. CDR3 DNA: TGTGCCAGCAGCATCACAGGGGGCAGAGAGACCCAGTACTTC.

About this clonotype itself: One end of the junction fails to match germline, which may point to a read error. This chain links TRBV6-5 with TRBJ1-2; D is ambiguous. This CDR3 has 13 amino acids. From germline, CDR1 is MNHEY and CDR2 SVGAGI. CDR3 region: CASSSYSGIGYTF. CDR3 DNA sequence: TGTGCCAGTAGTTCCTATAGCGGGATTGGCTACACCTTC.

By share of the sample, this clonotype is medium-sized. J is TRBJ2-1 and V is TRBV29-1; 8 bases line up with TRBD2. Germline-derived CDR1 and CDR2 are SQVTM and ANQGSEA. This CDR3 spans 12 amino acids. With 5 bases clipped from V and 6 bases from J, the junction kept 3 bases outside the gene matches. CDR3 sequence reads: CSVRAGGNEQFF. For the CDR3, the DNA is TGCAGCGTTAGGGCGGGAGGCAATGAGCAGTTCTTC.

Notes on this clonotype: A read error may produce the germline difference seen at one junction end. In nucleotides, the CDR3 is TGTGCCAGCAGCTTAATGGGCACAGACACGCAGTATTTT. Translated, it gives CASSLMGTDTQYF. The chain combines TRBV7-2 with TRBJ2-3; D not certain. The CDR3 runs 13 residues. Germline CDR1 is SGHTA and CDR2 is FQGNSA.

This chain connects TRBV29-1 to TRBJ2-2; 7 bases align to TRBD1. Germline V lookup: CDR1 SQVTM, CDR2 ANQGSEA. V lost 6 bases and J lost 1; bases outside the gene matches: 5. The CDR3 loop spans 14 amino acids. The CDR3 nucleotides read TGCAGCGTCACCGGGACAGTGAACACCGGGGAGCTGTTTTTT. Protein product: CSVTGTVNTGELFF.

There are a few counts of this clonotype. Germline and junction disagree at one end, which may indicate a read error. CDR3 in DNA: TGTGCCAGCAGCCCCTCACCTGGGGCCCAGCACTTT. This encodes CASSPSPGAQHF. The chain uses TRBV12-3 or TRBV12-4 and TRBJ1-5; TRBD1 is a possible D gene (5 bases). The CDR3 loop spans 12 amino acids.